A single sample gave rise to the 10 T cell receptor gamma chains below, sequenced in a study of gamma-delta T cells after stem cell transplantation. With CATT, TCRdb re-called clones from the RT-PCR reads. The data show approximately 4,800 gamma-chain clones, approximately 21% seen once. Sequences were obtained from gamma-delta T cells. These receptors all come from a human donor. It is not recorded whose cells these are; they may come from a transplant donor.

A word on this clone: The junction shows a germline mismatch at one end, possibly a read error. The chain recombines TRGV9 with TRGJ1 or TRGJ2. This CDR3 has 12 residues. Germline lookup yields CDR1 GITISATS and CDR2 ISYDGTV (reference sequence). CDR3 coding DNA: TGTGCCTTGTGGGAGGATAATTATAAGAAACTCTTC. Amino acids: CALWEDNYKKLF.

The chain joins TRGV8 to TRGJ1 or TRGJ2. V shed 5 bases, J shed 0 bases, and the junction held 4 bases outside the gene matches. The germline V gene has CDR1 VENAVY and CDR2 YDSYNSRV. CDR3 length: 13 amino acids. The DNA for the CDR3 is TGTGCCACCTGGGCTGCGAATTATTATAAGAAACTCTTT. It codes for CATWAANYYKKLF.

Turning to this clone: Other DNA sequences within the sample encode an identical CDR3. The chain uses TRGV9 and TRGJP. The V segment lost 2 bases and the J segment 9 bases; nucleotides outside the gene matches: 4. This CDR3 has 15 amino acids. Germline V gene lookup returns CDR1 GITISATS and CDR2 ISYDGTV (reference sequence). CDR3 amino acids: CALWEAGLGKKIKVF. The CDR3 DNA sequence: TGTGCCTTGTGGGAGGCGGGGTTGGGCAAAAAAATCAAGGTATTT.

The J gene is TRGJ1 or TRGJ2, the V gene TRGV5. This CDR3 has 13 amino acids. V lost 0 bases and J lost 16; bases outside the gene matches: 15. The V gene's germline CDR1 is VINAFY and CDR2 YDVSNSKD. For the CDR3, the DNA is TGTGCCACCTGGGACAGGCATGGTTGTGGGAAGCTCTTT. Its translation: CATWDRHGCGKLF.

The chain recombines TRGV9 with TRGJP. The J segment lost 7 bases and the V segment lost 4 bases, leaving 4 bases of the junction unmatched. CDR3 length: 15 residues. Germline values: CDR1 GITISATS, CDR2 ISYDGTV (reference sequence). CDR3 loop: CALWDGELGKKIKVF. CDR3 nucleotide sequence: TGTGCCTTGTGGGATGGGGAGTTGGGCAAAAAAATCAAGGTATTT.

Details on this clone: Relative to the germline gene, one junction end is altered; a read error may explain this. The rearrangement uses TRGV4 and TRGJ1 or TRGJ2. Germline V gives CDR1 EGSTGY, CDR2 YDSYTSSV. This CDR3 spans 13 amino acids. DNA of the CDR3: TGTGCCACCTGGGGTCTGAATTATGATAAGAAACTCTTT. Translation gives CATWGLNYDKKLF.

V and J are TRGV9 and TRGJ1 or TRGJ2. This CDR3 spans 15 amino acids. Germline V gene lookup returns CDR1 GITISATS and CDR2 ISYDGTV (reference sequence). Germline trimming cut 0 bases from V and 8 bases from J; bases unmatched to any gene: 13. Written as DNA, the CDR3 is TGTGCCTTGTGGGAGGTGCATCCCCCACCGAATAAGAAACTCTTT. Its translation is CALWEVHPPPNKKLF.

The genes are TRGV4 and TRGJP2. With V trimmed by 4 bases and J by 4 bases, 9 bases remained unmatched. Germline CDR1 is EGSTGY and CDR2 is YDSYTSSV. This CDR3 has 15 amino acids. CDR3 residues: CATWEPPHSDWIKTF. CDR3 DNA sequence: TGTGCCACCTGGGAACCCCCTCATAGTGATTGGATCAAGACGTTT.

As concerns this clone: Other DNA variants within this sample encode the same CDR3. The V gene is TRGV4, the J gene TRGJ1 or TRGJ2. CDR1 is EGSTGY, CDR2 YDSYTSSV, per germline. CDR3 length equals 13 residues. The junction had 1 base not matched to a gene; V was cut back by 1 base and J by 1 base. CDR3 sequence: CATWDGNYYKKLF. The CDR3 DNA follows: TGTGCCACCTGGGATGGTAATTATTATAAGAAACTCTTT.

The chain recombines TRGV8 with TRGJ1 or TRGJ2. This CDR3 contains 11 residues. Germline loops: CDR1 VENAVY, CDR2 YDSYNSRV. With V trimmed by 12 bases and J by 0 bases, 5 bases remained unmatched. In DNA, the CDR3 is TGTGCCCCGAAGAATTATTATAAGAAACTCTTT. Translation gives CAPKNYYKKLF.